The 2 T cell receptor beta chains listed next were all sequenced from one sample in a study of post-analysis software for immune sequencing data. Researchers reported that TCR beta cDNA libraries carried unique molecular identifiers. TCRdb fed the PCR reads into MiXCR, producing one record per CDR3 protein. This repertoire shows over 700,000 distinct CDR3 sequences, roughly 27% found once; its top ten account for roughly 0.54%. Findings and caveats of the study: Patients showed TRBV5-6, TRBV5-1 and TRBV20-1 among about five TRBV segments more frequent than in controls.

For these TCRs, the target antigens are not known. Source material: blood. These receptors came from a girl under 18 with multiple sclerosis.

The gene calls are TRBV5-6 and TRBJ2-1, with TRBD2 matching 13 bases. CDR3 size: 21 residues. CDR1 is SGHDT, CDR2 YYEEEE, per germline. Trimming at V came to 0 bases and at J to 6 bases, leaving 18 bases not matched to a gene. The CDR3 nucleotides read TGTGCCAGCAGCTTGGCGAAATTAGGGGGGGGACTAGCGGGAAGACTCAATGAGCAGTTCTTC. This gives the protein CASSLAKLGGGLAGRLNEQFF.

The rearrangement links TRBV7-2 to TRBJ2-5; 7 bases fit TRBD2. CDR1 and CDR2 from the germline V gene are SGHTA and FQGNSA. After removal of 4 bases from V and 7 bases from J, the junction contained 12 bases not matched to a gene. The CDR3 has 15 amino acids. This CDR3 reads CASSSNSGYRGTQYF. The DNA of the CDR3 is TGTGCCAGCAGCTCTAATAGCGGGTACCGGGGGACCCAGTACTTC.